The rows below give T cell receptor beta chains drawn from one sample of a study of T cell responses to AZD1222 COVID-19 vaccine. Using immunoSEQ multiplex PCR, the repertoire was profiled, and TCRdb retains in-frame clones only, with some absent. The table has approximately 170,000 clones, 70% to 90% seen once. The material sequenced was peripheral blood, taken 28 days after the second AZD1222 dose. These receptors all stem from an adult who received the AZD1222 COVID-19 vaccine. Each CDR3 is given with its conserved first and last residue. Each record gives: J gene, D gene, clone size, V gene, CDR3 DNA, CDR3 protein. The D gene is left open where the match is weak. Clone size is given for some rows only: seen once, a few or many times, or a class if the clone is expanded.

j_call: TRBJ2-7
d_call: NA
clone_size: NA
v_call: TRBV6-6
cdr3_nt: TGTGCCAGCAGGGGTCCCGGGGACTCCTACGAGCAGTACTTC
cdr3_aa: CASRGPGDSYEQYF

j_call: TRBJ1-2
d_call: NA
clone_size: once
v_call: TRBV15
cdr3_nt: TGTGCCACCAGCAGAGATTTAAGAAGAACCGGTGGCTACACCTTC
cdr3_aa: CATSRDLRRTGGYTF

j_call: TRBJ1-5
d_call: TRBD1
clone_size: NA
v_call: TRBV5-8
cdr3_nt: TGTGCCAGCAGCTTACTACAGGGGGCCGACGGCAATCAGCCCCAGCATTTT
cdr3_aa: CASSLLQGADGNQPQHF

j_call: TRBJ2-3
d_call: TRBD2
clone_size: NA
v_call: TRBV7-2
cdr3_nt: TGTGCCAGCAGACCTAGCGGGGGGGATGCTCGGTATTTT
cdr3_aa: CASRPSGGDARYF

j_call: TRBJ1-6
d_call: TRBD1
clone_size: once
v_call: TRBV7-9
cdr3_nt: TGTGCCAGCAGCCCGTCGGTGTCCGGGACAGGGGAATCACCCCTCCACTTT
cdr3_aa: CASSPSVSGTGESPLHF

j_call: TRBJ2-2
d_call: TRBD1
clone_size: NA
v_call: TRBV5-5
cdr3_nt: TGTGCCAGCAGCTTGGCAGGGGGCGTCACCGGGGAGCTGTTTTTT
cdr3_aa: CASSLAGGVTGELFF

j_call: TRBJ2-7
d_call: NA
clone_size: NA
v_call: TRBV7-2
cdr3_nt: TGTGCCAGCAGCTTAGGCATAGGCGGAAACATAAACTACGAGCAGTACTTC
cdr3_aa: CASSLGIGGNINYEQYF

j_call: TRBJ1-3
d_call: NA
clone_size: NA
v_call: TRBV5-1
cdr3_nt: TGCGCCAGCAGCTTGGCCCCAACGGGAAACACCATATATTTT
cdr3_aa: CASSLAPTGNTIYF

j_call: TRBJ2-2
d_call: TRBD2
clone_size: NA
v_call: TRBV3-1/TRBV3-2
cdr3_nt: TGTGCCAGCAGCCAAGATGCCTGGTTAGCGGGGGGCACCGGGGAGCTGTTTTTT
cdr3_aa: CASSQDAWLAGGTGELFF

j_call: TRBJ1-2
d_call: NA
clone_size: once
v_call: TRBV12-3/TRBV12-4
cdr3_nt: TGTGCCAGCAGTTCCGACAGGATCTATGGCTACACCTTC
cdr3_aa: CASSSDRIYGYTF

j_call: TRBJ1-2
d_call: TRBD1
clone_size: once
v_call: TRBV6-5
cdr3_nt: TGTGCCAGCAGTTACGGGACAGGGGGCTCTAACTATGGCTACACCTTC
cdr3_aa: CASSYGTGGSNYGYTF

j_call: TRBJ1-2
d_call: TRBD1
clone_size: NA
v_call: TRBV9
cdr3_nt: TGTGCCAGCAGCGTAGATGGGACAGCGAAGTATGGCTACACCTTC
cdr3_aa: CASSVDGTAKYGYTF